Each of the 30 T cell receptor beta chains below was sequenced from the same sample in a study of T cells after yellow fever vaccination. MiXCR, run by TCRdb on the 5' RACE reads, gives a single entry per CDR3 protein. This table has more than 200,000 distinct CDR3 sequences, roughly 3.5% appearing once. Sequencing was performed on PBMCs, taken 15 days after the yellow fever booster vaccination. The receptors originated from a man between 18 and 35 years old who received the YFV17D yellow fever vaccine.

A word on this clonotype: A much larger clone sits a single nucleotide away, making a read error possible. The chain couples TRBV11-2 to TRBJ2-2; 10 positions agree with TRBD2. V lost 5 bases to trimming and J lost 7 bases; unmatched junction nucleotides: 10. The CDR3 runs 16 residues. Germline V gives CDR1 SGHAT, CDR2 FQNNGV. The CDR3 spells CASSTVSSGGVGELFF. CDR3 bases: TGTGCCAGCAGCACCGTGTCTAGCGGGGGTGTCGGGGAGCTGTTTTTT.

This clonotype was counted ten times or more. This chain's CDR3 is CAISHPLGRSGELFF. The DNA for the CDR3 is TGTGCCATCAGTCACCCCTTAGGAAGATCCGGGGAGCTGTTTTTT. The chain uses TRBV10-3 and TRBJ2-2; no definite D call. CDR1 ENHRY and CDR2 SYGVKD come from the germline V gene. CDR3 length: 15 amino acids. Trimming cost V 5 bases and J 6 bases, with 16 bases left between them.

V usage is TRBV6-1 and J usage is TRBJ1-5; the D is unclear. From germline, CDR1 is MNHNS and CDR2 SASEGT. The CDR3 sequence is 15 residues long. V was cut by 2 bases and J by 3 bases, with 11 bases left in between. CDR3 nucleotides: TGTGCCAGCAGTGAAAGTCCGGGAGACAATCAGCCCCAGCATTTT. Its protein product is CASSESPGDNQPQHF.

In its sample, this clonotype was seen many times. This sequence joins TRBV20-1 and TRBJ2-2, with TRBD1 identical over 8 bases. This CDR3 comprises 14 residues. Looked up from germline, CDR1 is DFQATT and CDR2 is SNEGSKA (reference sequence). V shed 6 bases and J 6 bases; nucleotides not matched to a gene: 9. CDR3 loop: CSAKTGGVAGELFF. The CDR3 DNA follows: TGCAGTGCAAAAACAGGGGGAGTAGCCGGGGAGCTGTTTTTT.

The V and J genes are TRBV29-1 and TRBJ2-3, with D possibly being TRBD2 (6 bases). V lost 5 bases to trimming and J lost 0 bases, with 12 bases between them. The CDR3 contains 14 residues. Looked up from germline, CDR1 is SQVTM and CDR2 is ANQGSEA. The CDR3 protein is CSVNGGASTDTQYF. CDR3 DNA: TGCAGCGTTAACGGCGGGGCAAGCACAGATACGCAGTATTTT.

This clonotype was seen ten or more times. The chain has TRBV27 and TRBJ1-2; the D gene is possibly TRBD1 (5 bases). V gave up 2 bases and J gave up 4 bases, with 8 bases separating them. Germline V CDR1 and CDR2: MNHEY, SMNVEV (reference sequence). CDR3 size: 13 residues. The CDR3 DNA sequence: TGTGCCAGCAGTTTAGAGGGGAGCTATGGCTACACCTTC. Protein product: CASSLEGSYGYTF.

Ten or more counts support this clonotype. The chain links TRBV6-2 or TRBV6-3 to TRBJ2-3, with 7 bases matching TRBD1. The CDR3 totals 15 residues. Trimming removed 5 bases from V and 0 bases from J; junction bases left unmatched: 5. CDR1 MNHEY and CDR2 SVGEGT come from the germline V gene. The CDR3: CASSRSGQSTDTQYF. CDR3 nucleotide sequence: TGTGCCAGCAGTCGCTCGGGACAGAGCACAGATACGCAGTATTTT.

The rearrangement uses TRBV12-3 or TRBV12-4 and TRBJ2-1, with D possibly matching TRBD1 (6 bases). The CDR3 extends over 15 amino acids. The V end lost 3 bases, the J end lost 0 bases, and 9 bases lay between the germline ends. In DNA, the CDR3 is TGTGCCAGCAGTTTCCCAGGGGTCTCCTACAATGAGCAGTTCTTC. This sequence encodes CASSFPGVSYNEQFF.

This clonotype appeared many times. The chain combines TRBV7-9 with TRBJ1-1; no definite D call. Trimming cost V 5 bases and J 4 bases, with 8 bases left between them. This CDR3 comprises 12 residues. Per germline, CDR1 SEHNR and CDR2 FQNEAQ (reference sequence). CDR3 amino acids: CASSVDVTEAFF. In nucleotides, the CDR3 is TGTGCCAGCAGCGTTGACGTCACTGAAGCTTTCTTT.

This rearrangement joins TRBV11-2 to TRBJ2-1; D is unresolved. Germline V gives CDR1 SGHAT, CDR2 FQNNGV. V lost 5 bases to trimming and J lost 0 bases, with 17 bases between them. The CDR3 runs to 17 residues. The CDR3 DNA reads as TGTGCCAGCAGCCAAGTCCGGAACTACGACTCCTACAATGAGCAGTTCTTC. This encodes CASSQVRNYDSYNEQFF.

This clonotype was detected many times. This chain links TRBV7-2 with TRBJ2-7; no reliable D call. The CDR3 totals 18 residues. Germline assignment: CDR1 SGHTA and CDR2 FQGNSA. V lost 1 base, J lost 1 base, and 20 bases lay in between. In nucleotides, the CDR3 is TGTGCCAGCAGCTTAGGGGTTCTAAAGGACCGACGATCCTACGAGCAGTACGTC. This gives the protein CASSLGVLKDRRSYEQYV.

There are a few counts of this clonotype. CDR3 nucleotides: TGTGCCACCTCCGGGACAGGTTTCTCTGGGGCCAACGTCCTGACTTTC. Residues: CATSGTGFSGANVLTF. The chain joins TRBV12-3 or TRBV12-4 to TRBJ2-6; 8 bases line up with TRBD1. This CDR3 has 16 amino acids. V shed 10 bases, J shed 0 bases, and the junction held 8 bases outside the gene matches.

This clonotype was observed at least ten times. This chain links TRBV18 with TRBJ1-2; D is uncertain. Deletions cut 1 base from V and 2 bases from J, with 11 bases between. CDR3 size: 15 residues. In germline, CDR1 is KGHSH, CDR2 LQKENI. The DNA of the CDR3 is TGTGCCAGCTCACCACAGGCAAATCCCAACTATGGCTACACCTTC. Protein product: CASSPQANPNYGYTF.

This clonotype was recorded at least ten times. The chain combines TRBV7-9 with TRBJ1-2; the match to TRBD1 covers 7 bases. CDR3 length: 15 residues. V shed 6 bases, J shed 6 bases, and the junction held 13 bases outside the gene matches. Germline assignment: CDR1 SEHNR and CDR2 FQNEAQ (reference sequence). The CDR3 protein is CASRPRKGQRNGYTF. As DNA, the CDR3 is TGTGCCAGCAGGCCACGTAAGGGACAGCGAAATGGCTACACCTTC.

The table lists this clonotype with many counts. The gene calls are TRBV9 and TRBJ2-3; tentative D call: TRBD2 (7 bases). CDR1 and CDR2 from the germline V gene are SGDLS and YYNGEE. The CDR3 consists of 17 residues. The V and J ends lost 0 bases and 1 base respectively, with 15 bases between them. This CDR3 is CASSVAAGALGTDTQYF. The CDR3 bases are TGTGCCAGCAGCGTAGCTGCGGGGGCGCTGGGCACAGATACGCAGTATTTT.

This clonotype came up many times. J is TRBJ1-6 and V is TRBV20-1; maybe TRBD1 (5 bases). The V end lost 3 bases, the J end lost 7 bases, and 13 bases lay between the germline ends. The germline gives CDR1 DFQATT, CDR2 SNEGSKA (reference sequence). This CDR3 contains 14 residues. CDR3 sequence: CSASVQGGNSPLHF. Written as DNA, the CDR3 is TGCAGTGCTAGCGTCCAGGGTGGAAATTCACCCCTCCACTTT.

This clonotype was found many times. The V and J genes are TRBV18 and TRBJ1-6; 8 bases line up with TRBD1. V lost 2 bases to trimming and J lost 7 bases; unmatched junction nucleotides: 4. Germline V CDR1 and CDR2: KGHSH, LQKENI. The CDR3 extends over 15 amino acids. The chain's CDR3 is CASSPGGQENSPLHF. The CDR3 DNA follows: TGTGCCAGCTCACCAGGGGGACAGGAAAATTCACCCCTCCACTTT.

This clonotype has a count of ten or more. This chain uses TRBV5-1 with TRBJ1-5; D may be TRBD1 (5 bases). From germline, CDR1 is SGHRS and CDR2 YFSETQ. This CDR3 is 16 amino acids long. V was trimmed by 0 bases and J by 3 bases, leaving 13 bases between them. CDR3 in DNA: TGCGCCAGCAGCTTGGGTGGCGACAGCCTCAATCAGCCCCAGCATTTT. Its translation is CASSLGGDSLNQPQHF. Supplemented by reference TRBV5-1 and TRBJ1-5, the full variable domain reads KAGVTQTPRYLIKTRGQQVTLSCSPISGHRSVSWYQQTPGQGLQFLFEYFSETQRNKGNFPGRFSGRQFSNSRSEMNVSTLELGDSALYLCASSLGGDSLNQPQHFGDGTRLSIL.

This clonotype was recorded at least ten times. J is TRBJ2-5 and V is TRBV12-3 or TRBV12-4; the D gene is possibly TRBD2 (7 bases). The CDR3 is 16 residues long. V gave up 5 bases and J gave up 2 bases, with 18 bases separating them. The CDR3 region is CASSPGEGVVQETQYF. CDR3 nucleotide sequence: TGTGCCAGCAGTCCAGGGGAGGGGGTGGTACAAGAGACCCAGTACTTC.

This clonotype was detected many times. V gene TRBV19 combines with J gene TRBJ2-3; D gene ambiguous. V dropped 5 bases and J dropped 7 bases, with 16 bases sitting between them. Germline CDR1 is LNHDA and CDR2 is SQIVND (reference sequence). The CDR3 consists of 14 residues. The CDR3 protein is CASSAPGRLYTQYF. In DNA form, the CDR3 reads TGTGCCAGTAGTGCCCCGGGCCGCCTCTATACGCAGTATTTT.

This clonotype was picked up many times. This rearrangement joins TRBV24-1 to TRBJ2-1; D unclear. Trimming shortened V by 6 bases and J by 8 bases, and 13 bases separated the two germline ends. Germline V CDR1 and CDR2: KGHDR, SFDVKD. CDR3 length: 13 amino acids. The CDR3: CATSSPPRDEQFF. The CDR3 DNA is TGTGCCACCAGTTCCCCCCCCCGGGATGAGCAGTTCTTC.

At least ten counts were recorded for this clonotype. This chain links TRBV5-4 with TRBJ2-3, with TRBD2 identical over 8 bases. Trimming took 0 bases from V and 6 from J; bases not matched to a gene: 3. Germline V gene sequence: CDR1 SGHNT, CDR2 YYREEE (reference sequence). This CDR3 has 14 residues. This CDR3 is CASSLAGGSDTQYF. CDR3 sequence (DNA): TGTGCCAGCAGCTTGGCGGGGGGGTCGGATACGCAGTATTTT. The full variable domain, completed using reference TRBV5-4 and TRBJ2-3, is ETGVTQSPTHLIKTRGQQVTLRCSSQSGHNTVSWYQQALGQGPQFIFQYYREEENGRGNFPPRFSGLQFPNYSSELNVNALELDDSALYLCASSLAGGSDTQYFGPGTRLTVL.

Many counts were recorded for this clonotype. The genes are TRBV4-2 and TRBJ1-1; perhaps TRBD1 as D (5 bases). In germline, CDR1 is LGHNA, CDR2 YNFKEQ. V lost 0 bases to trimming and J lost 5 bases, with 10 bases between them. CDR3 length: 14 amino acids. The CDR3 spells CASSQDIRETEAFF. The DNA of the CDR3 is TGTGCCAGCAGCCAAGATATCAGGGAGACTGAAGCTTTCTTT.

This clonotype was picked up many times. This sequence joins TRBV20-1 and TRBJ2-1, with 9 bases aligning to TRBD1. The CDR3 consists of 14 residues. Germline trimming cut 3 bases from V and 3 bases from J; bases unmatched to any gene: 3. Per germline, CDR1 DFQATT and CDR2 SNEGSKA (reference sequence). CDR3 sequence (DNA): TGCAGTGCTAGCCCGGGACAGGGCTACAATGAGCAGTTCTTC. This gives the protein CSASPGQGYNEQFF.

The table lists this clonotype with many counts. The chain joins TRBV20-1 to TRBJ2-3; no reliable D call. Germline V gene data show CDR1 as DFQATT and CDR2 as SNEGSKA (reference sequence). The germline V and J ends were trimmed by 6 bases and 0 bases, with 16 bases remaining between them. There are 15 residues in the CDR3. The CDR3: CSATEAPGSTDTQYF. The CDR3 bases are TGCAGTGCCACCGAGGCTCCCGGCAGCACAGATACGCAGTATTTT.

This clonotype was detected ten times or more. This chain links TRBV6-2 or TRBV6-3 with TRBJ2-3; 9 bases fit TRBD2. Germline V gives CDR1 MNHEY, CDR2 SVGEGT. The CDR3 is 14 amino acids. V shed 6 bases and J 6 bases; nucleotides not matched to a gene: 7. The CDR3 protein is CASSAGLAGDTQYF. The CDR3 DNA follows: TGTGCCAGCAGCGCGGGACTAGCTGGCGATACGCAGTATTTT.

This clonotype was observed many times. The chain joins TRBV20-1 to TRBJ1-4; 8 bases agree with TRBD1. Germline trimming cut 0 bases from V and 8 bases from J; bases unmatched to any gene: 5. Germline V CDR1 and CDR2: DFQATT, SNEGSKA (reference sequence). The CDR3 covers 14 residues. CDR3 DNA: TGCAGTGCTAGAGATCCAGGGGGCAACGAAAAACTGTTTTTT. Protein product: CSARDPGGNEKLFF.

This clonotype was observed many times. The V and J genes are TRBV29-1 and TRBJ2-1; 8 nucleotides agree with TRBD1. The germline CDR1 and CDR2 sequences are SQVTM and ANQGSEA. This CDR3 comprises 13 residues. The V segment lost 4 bases and the J segment 6 bases; nucleotides outside the gene matches: 5. The CDR3 loop is CSVGRTGLNEQFF. Written as DNA, the CDR3 is TGCAGCGTTGGCAGGACAGGGCTCAATGAGCAGTTCTTC.

This clonotype has at least ten counts. The chain uses TRBV19 and TRBJ2-2; maybe TRBD2 (5 bases). Germline lookup yields CDR1 LNHDA and CDR2 SQIVND (reference sequence). Trimming removed 9 bases at V and 3 bases at J, with 8 bases between. This CDR3 has 12 residues. Written as DNA, the CDR3 is TGTGCCAGCCCCGGGGACACCGGGGAGCTGTTTTTT. Residues: CASPGDTGELFF.

This clonotype was detected many times. This chain links TRBV7-2 with TRBJ1-6; weak D call: TRBD1 (6 bases). The V end was cut by 9 bases, the J end by 0 bases, with 9 bases between. The CDR3 covers 14 residues. The V gene's germline CDR1 is SGHTA and CDR2 FQGNSA. CDR3 bases: TGTGCCAGTGGACAGAGCTCCTATAATTCACCCCTCCACTTT. Translated: CASGQSSYNSPLHF.